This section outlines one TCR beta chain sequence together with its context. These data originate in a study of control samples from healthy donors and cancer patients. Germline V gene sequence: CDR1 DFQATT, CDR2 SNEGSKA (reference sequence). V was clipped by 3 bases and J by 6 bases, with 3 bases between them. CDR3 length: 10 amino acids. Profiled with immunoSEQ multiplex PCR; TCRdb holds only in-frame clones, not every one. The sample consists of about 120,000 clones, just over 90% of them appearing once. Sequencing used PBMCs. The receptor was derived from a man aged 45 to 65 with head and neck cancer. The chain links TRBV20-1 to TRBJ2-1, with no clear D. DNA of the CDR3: TGCAGTGCTAGTCTCAATGAGCAGTTCTTC. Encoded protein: CSASLNEQFF.